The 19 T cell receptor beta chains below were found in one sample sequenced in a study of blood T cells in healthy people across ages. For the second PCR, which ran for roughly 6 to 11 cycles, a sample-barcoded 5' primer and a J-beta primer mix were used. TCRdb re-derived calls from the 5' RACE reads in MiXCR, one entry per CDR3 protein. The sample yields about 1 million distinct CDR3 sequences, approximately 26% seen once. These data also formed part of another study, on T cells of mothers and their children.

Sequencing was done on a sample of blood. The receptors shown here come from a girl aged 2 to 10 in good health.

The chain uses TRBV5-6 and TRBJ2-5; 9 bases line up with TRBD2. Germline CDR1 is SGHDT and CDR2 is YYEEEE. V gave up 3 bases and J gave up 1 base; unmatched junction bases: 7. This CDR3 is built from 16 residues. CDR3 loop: CASSSLAGVGQETQYF. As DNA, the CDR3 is TGTGCCAGCAGCTCCTTAGCGGGAGTGGGCCAAGAGACCCAGTACTTC.

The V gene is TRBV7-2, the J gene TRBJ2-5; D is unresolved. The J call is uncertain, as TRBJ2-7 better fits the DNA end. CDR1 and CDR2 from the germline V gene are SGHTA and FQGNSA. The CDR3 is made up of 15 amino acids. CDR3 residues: CASSSRETRSYEQYF. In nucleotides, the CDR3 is TGTGCCAGCAGCTCCCGTGAAACAAGGTCCTACGAGCAGTACTTC.

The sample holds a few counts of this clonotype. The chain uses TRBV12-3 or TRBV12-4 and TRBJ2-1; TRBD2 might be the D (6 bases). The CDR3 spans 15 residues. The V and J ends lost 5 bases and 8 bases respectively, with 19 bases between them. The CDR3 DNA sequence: TGTGCCAGCAGTCTACGGGACTCAGCCGGCGATGAGCAGTTCTTC. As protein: CASSLRDSAGDEQFF.

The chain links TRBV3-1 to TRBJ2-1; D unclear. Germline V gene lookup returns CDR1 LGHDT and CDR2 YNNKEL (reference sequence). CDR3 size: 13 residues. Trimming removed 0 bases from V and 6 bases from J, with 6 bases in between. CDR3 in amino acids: CASSQEVPNEQFF. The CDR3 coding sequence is TGTGCCAGCAGCCAAGAGGTACCCAATGAGCAGTTCTTC.

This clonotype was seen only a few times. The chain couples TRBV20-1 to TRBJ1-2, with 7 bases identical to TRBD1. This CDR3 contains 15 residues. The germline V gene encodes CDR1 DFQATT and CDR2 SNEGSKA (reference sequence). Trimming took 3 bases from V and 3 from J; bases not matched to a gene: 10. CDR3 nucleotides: TGCAGTGCTAGTGCCAAAACAGGGGATTACTATGGCTACACCTTC. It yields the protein CSASAKTGDYYGYTF.

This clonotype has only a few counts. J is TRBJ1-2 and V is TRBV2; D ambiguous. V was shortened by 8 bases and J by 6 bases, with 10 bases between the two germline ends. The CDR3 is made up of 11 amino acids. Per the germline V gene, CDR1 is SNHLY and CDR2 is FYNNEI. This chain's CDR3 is CASHGGDGYTF. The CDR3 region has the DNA TGTGCCAGCCATGGCGGGGATGGCTACACCTTC.

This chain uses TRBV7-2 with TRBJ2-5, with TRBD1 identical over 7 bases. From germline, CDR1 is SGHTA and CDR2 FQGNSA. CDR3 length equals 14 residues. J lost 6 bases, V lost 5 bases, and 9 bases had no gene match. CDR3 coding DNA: TGTGCCAGCAGCGACAGACAGGGTCCCCAGACCCAGTACTTC. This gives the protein CASSDRQGPQTQYF.

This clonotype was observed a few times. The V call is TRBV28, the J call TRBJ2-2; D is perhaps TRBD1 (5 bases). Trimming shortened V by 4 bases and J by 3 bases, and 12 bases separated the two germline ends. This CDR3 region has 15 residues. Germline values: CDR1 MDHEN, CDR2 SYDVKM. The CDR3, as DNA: TGTGCCAGCAGTTCCCATGACAGATACACCGGGGAGCTGTTTTTT. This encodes CASSSHDRYTGELFF.

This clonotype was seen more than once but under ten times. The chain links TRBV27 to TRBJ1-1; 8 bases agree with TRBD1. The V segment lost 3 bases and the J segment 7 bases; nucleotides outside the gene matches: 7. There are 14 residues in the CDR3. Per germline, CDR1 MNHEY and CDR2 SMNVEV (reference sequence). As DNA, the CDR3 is TGTGCCAGCAGTTTCTTGGGACAGGAACTTGAAGCTTTCTTT. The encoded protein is CASSFLGQELEAFF.

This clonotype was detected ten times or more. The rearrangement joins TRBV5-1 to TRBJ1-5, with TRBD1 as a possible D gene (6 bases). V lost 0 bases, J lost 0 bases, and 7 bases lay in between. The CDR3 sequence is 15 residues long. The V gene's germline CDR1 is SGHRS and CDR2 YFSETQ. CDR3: CASSLEGDSNQPQHF. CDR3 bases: TGCGCCAGCAGCTTGGAGGGGGATAGCAATCAGCCCCAGCATTTT.

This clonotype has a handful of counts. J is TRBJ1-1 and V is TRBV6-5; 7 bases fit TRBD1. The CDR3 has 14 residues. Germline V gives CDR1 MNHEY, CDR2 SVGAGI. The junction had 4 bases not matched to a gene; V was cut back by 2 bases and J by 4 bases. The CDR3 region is CASSYTGEGTEAFF. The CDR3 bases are TGTGCCAGCAGTTACACAGGGGAGGGCACTGAAGCTTTCTTT.

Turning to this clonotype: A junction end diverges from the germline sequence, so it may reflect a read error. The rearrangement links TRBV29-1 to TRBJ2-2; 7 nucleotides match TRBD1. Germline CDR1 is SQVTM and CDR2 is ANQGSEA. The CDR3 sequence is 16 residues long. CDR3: CSAVPGQCSNTVELFF. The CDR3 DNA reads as TGCAGCGCAGTCCCGGGACAGTGCTCGAACACCGTGGAGCTGTTTTTT.

The CDR3: CASSPGTPSSYNEQFF. DNA of the CDR3: TGTGCCAGCAGCCCCGGGACACCGAGCTCCTACAATGAGCAGTTCTTC. V is TRBV6-1 and J is TRBJ2-1, with D tentatively TRBD1 (6 bases). Trimming left V 6 bases short and J 0 bases short, with 15 bases between. Germline V CDR1 and CDR2: MNHNS, SASEGT. The CDR3 spans 16 residues.

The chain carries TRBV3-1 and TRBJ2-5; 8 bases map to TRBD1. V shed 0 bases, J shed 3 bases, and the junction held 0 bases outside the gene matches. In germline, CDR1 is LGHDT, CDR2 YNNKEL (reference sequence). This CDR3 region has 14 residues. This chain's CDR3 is CASSQEDREETQYF. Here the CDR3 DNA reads TGTGCCAGCAGCCAAGAGGACAGGGAAGAGACCCAGTACTTC.

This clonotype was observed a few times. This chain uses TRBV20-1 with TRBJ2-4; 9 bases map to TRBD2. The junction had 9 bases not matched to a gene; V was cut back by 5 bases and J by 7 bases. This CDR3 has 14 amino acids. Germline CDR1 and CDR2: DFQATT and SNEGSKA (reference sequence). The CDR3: CSASQAGGGNIQYF. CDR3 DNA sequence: TGCAGTGCTTCACAAGCGGGGGGAGGTAACATTCAGTACTTC.

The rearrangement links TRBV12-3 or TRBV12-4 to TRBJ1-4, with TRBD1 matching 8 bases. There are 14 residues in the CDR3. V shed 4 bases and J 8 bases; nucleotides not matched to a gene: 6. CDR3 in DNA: TGTGCCAGCAGTTCGACAGGGGCCGGGGAAAAACTGTTTTTT. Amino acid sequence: CASSSTGAGEKLFF.

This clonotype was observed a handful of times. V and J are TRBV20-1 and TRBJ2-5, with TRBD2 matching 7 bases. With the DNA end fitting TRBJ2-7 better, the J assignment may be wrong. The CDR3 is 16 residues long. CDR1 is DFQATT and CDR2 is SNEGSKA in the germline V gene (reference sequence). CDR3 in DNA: TGCAGTGCTAGACCTTGGTTCGGCGGGGGAAGCTACGAGCAGTACTTC. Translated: CSARPWFGGGSYEQYF.

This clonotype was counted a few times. CDR3 region: CAISEVLNEQFF. The CDR3 DNA sequence: TGTGCCATCAGTGAGGTCCTCAATGAGCAGTTCTTC. The V and J genes are TRBV10-3 and TRBJ2-1; D is unresolved. With 2 bases removed from V and 6 bases from J, the gap between germline ends came to 5 bases. CDR1 is ENHRY and CDR2 is SYGVKD in the germline V gene. The CDR3 extends over 12 amino acids.

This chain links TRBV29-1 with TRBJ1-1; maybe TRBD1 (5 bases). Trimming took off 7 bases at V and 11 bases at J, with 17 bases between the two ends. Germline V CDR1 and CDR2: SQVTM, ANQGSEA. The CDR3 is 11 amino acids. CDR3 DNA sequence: TGCAGCGCGACGGACGGGGGATATGCTTTCTTT. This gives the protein CSATDGGYAFF.